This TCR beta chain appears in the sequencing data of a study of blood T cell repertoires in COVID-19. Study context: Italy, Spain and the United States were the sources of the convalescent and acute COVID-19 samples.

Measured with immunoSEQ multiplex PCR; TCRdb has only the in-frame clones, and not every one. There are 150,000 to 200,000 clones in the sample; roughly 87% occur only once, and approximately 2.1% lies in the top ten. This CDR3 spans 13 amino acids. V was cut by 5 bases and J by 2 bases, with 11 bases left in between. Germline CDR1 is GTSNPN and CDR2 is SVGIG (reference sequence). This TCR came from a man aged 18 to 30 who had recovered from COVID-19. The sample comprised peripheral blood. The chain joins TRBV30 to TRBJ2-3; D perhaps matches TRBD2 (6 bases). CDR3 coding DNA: TGTGCCTGGGGGAGGTCACTCACAGATACGCAGTATTTT. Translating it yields CAWGRSLTDTQYF.